The clone carrying this T cell receptor (beta chain) has a handful of counts. These data originate in a study of OX40 agonist ivuxolimab in advanced cancers. On the study more broadly: The study reported partial responses in three patients: one hepatocellular carcinoma, two cutaneous melanoma.

This CDR3 is 15 amino acids long. Between the trimmed V and J ends, which lost 4 bases and 1 base, there was a span of 10 bases. Germline CDR1 and CDR2: SGHTA and FQGNSA. The protocol was immunoSEQ multiplex PCR, while the TCRdb copy is restricted to in-frame clones and leaves out a portion. Of around 80,000 clones detected, 87% appear once; the ten largest clones hold around 0.56%. Sequenced material: CD4+ or CD8+ T cells sorted from blood, taken in a trial of the OX40 agonist ivuxolimab. This TCR was recovered from an adult with an advanced solid tumor such as melanoma, head and neck, liver or kidney cancer. This chain connects TRBV7-2 to TRBJ2-2; TRBD1 might be the D (6 bases). CDR3 coding DNA: TGTGCCAGCAGCTCACAGGGTCGGAACACCGGGGAGCTGTTTTTT. Protein product: CASSSQGRNTGELFF.